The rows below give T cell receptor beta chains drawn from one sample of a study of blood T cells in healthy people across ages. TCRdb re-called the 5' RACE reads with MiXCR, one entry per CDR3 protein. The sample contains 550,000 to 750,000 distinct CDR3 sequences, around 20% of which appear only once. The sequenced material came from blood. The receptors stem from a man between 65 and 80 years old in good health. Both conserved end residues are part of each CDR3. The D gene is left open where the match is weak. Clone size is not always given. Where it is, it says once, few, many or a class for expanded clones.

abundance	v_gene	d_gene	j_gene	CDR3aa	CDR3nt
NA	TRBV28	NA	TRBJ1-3	CASSSNDATRGNTIYF	TGTGCCAGCAGTTCCAACGACGCCACGCGAGGAAACACCATATATTTT
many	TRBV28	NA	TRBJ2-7	CASSLRGTGGYEQYF	TGTGCCAGCAGTTTAAGGGGGACGGGGGGCTACGAGCAGTACTTC
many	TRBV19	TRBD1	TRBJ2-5	CASSDAGTVQGTQYF	TGTGCCAGTAGTGACGCCGGGACAGTCCAGGGGACCCAGTACTTC
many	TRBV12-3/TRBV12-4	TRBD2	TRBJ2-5	CASSRTGLEETQYF	TGTGCCAGCAGCAGGACGGGACTAGAGGAGACCCAGTACTTC
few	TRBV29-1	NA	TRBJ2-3	CSVELGSTDTQYF	TGCAGCGTTGAACTGGGATCCACAGATACGCAGTATTTT
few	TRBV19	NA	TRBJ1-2	CASSIYGEQPGYTF	TGTGCCAGTAGTATCTATGGGGAACAGCCTGGCTACACCTTC
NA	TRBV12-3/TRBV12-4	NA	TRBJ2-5	CASRLTGSQETQYF	TGTGCCAGCAGACTTACAGGGAGCCAAGAGACCCAGTACTTC
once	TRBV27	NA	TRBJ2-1	CASSLAGRANEQFF	TGTGCCAGCAGTTTAGCAGGACGGGCAAATGAGCAGTTCTTC
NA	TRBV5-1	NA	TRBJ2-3	CASSLARGRGDTQYF	TGCGCCAGCAGCCTTGCAAGGGGACGGGGAGATACGCAGTATTTT
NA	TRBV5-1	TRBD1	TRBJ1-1	CASSEGQTLNTEAFF	TGCGCCAGCAGCGAGGGACAGACCTTAAACACTGAAGCTTTCTTT
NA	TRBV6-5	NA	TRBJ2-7	CASSSVGDEQYF	TGTGCCAGCAGTTCGGTTGGGGACGAGCAGTACTTC
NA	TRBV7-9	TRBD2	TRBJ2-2	CASSLAGRALTGELFF	TGTGCCAGCAGCTTAGCCGGGAGGGCCCTTACCGGGGAGCTGTTTTTT
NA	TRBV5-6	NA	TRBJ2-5	CASSLVSGGGETQYF	TGTGCCAGCAGCTTGGTTTCAGGAGGTGGGGAGACCCAGTACTTC
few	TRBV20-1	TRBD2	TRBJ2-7	CSAAGTSGSYEQYF	TGCAGTGCTGCCGGGACTAGCGGCTCCTACGAGCAGTACTTC
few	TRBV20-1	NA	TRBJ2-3	CSARSRGFTDTQYF	TGCAGTGCTAGATCGAGGGGGTTTACAGATACGCAGTATTTT
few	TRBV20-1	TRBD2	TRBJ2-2	CSATGGAVNTGELFF	TGCAGTGCTACCGGGGGGGCTGTAAACACCGGGGAGCTGTTTTTT
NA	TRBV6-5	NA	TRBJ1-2	CASSYDLRGPLGF	TGTGCCAGCAGTTACGATCTCAGGGGCCCCCTCGGCTTC
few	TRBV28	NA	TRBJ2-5	CASSSPDTEETQYF	TGTGCCAGCAGTTCCCCCGACACGGAAGAGACCCAGTACTTC
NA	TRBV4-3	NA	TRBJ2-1	CASSQVLDFDNEQFF	TGCGCCAGCAGCCAAGTTCTAGATTTCGACAATGAGCAGTTCTTC
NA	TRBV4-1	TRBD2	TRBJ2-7	CASSQEASGISEQYF	TGCGCCAGCAGCCAAGAAGCTAGCGGGATTTCCGAGCAGTACTTC
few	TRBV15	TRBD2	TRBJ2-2	CATSRGGLAGVNGELFF	TGTGCCACCAGCAGGGGCGGACTAGCGGGAGTGAACGGGGAGCTGTTTTTT
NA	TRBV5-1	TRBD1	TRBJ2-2	CASSTGQGKNTGELFF	TGCGCCAGCAGCACCGGACAGGGAAAGAACACCGGGGAGCTGTTTTTT
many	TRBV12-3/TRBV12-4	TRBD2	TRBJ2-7	CASSPGLAESSYEQYF	TGTGCCAGCAGTCCGGGACTAGCGGAGAGCTCCTACGAGCAGTACTTC
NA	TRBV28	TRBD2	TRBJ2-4	CASSLGLAGPHSLPKNIQYF	TGTGCCAGCAGTTTAGGACTAGCGGGGCCCCACTCCCTCCCCAAAAACATTCAGTACTTC
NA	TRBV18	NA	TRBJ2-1	CASSPFSGLADEQFF	TGTGCCAGCTCACCATTTAGCGGCCTAGCTGATGAGCAGTTCTTC
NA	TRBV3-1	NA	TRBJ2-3	CASSLPTGTQYF	TGTGCCAGCAGCCTGCCTACTGGGACGCAGTATTTT
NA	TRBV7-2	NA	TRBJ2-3	CASSKSGFSTDTRYF	TGTGCCAGCAGCAAGAGCGGGTTTAGCACAGATACGCGGTATTTT
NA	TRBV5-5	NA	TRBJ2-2	CASSVGTSAGELFF	TGTGCCAGCAGCGTGGGGACATCGGCCGGGGAGCTGTTTTTT
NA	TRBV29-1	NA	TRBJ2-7	CSVEDQGGSCEQYF	TGCAGCGTTGAAGATCAAGGGGGGTCGTGCGAGCAGTACTTC
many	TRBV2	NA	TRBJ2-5	CASSGLETQYF	TGTGCCAGCAGTGGTTTAGAGACCCAGTACTTC
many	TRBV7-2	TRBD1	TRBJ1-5	CASSSGQASNQPQHF	TGTGCCAGCAGCTCCGGACAGGCTAGCAATCAGCCCCAGCATTTT
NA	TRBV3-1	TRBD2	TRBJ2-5	CASSQGTSPGETQYF	TGTGCCAGCAGCCAGGGGACTAGCCCGGGAGAGACCCAGTACTTC
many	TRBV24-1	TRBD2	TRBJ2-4	CATSETGLAVKNIQYF	TGTGCCACCAGTGAAACGGGACTAGCGGTCAAAAACATTCAGTACTTC
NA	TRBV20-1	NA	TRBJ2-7	CSAERLDRYEQYF	TGCAGTGCGGAACGACTAGACCGTTACGAGCAGTACTTC
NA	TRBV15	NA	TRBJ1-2	CATSRDEGFYGYTF	TGTGCCACCAGCAGAGACGAGGGGTTCTATGGCTACACCTTC
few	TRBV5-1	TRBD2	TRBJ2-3	CAGSFSSGQSDTQYF	TGCGCCGGCAGCTTCTCTAGCGGGCAATCAGATACGCAGTATTTT
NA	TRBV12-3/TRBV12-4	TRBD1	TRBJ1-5	CASSGLTGGRQPQHF	TGTGCCAGCAGTGGCCTGACAGGGGGCCGGCAGCCCCAGCATTTT
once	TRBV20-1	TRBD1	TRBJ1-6	CSARGRGFNSPLHF	TGCAGTGCTAGAGGCAGGGGGTTCAATTCACCCCTCCACTTT
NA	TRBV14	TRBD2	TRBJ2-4	CASSQTGGPAKNIQYF	TGTGCCAGCAGCCAGACGGGAGGTCCAGCCAAAAACATTCAGTACTTC
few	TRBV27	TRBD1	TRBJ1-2	CASRGTGEGYGYTF	TGTGCCAGCAGGGGGACAGGGGAGGGCTATGGCTACACCTTC
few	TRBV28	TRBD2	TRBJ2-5	CASSAQLGRQTQYF	TGTGCCAGCAGTGCCCAACTCGGGAGGCAGACCCAGTACTTC
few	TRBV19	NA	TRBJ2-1	CASSIPGIYNEQFF	TGTGCCAGTAGTATCCCGGGGATTTACAATGAGCAGTTCTTC
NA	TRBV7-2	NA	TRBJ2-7	CASSFGGLNEQYF	TGTGCCAGCAGCTTTGGAGGGCTAAACGAGCAGTACTTC
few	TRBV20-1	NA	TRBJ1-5	CSASNGNQPQHF	TGCAGTGCTAGTAATGGAAATCAGCCCCAGCATTTT
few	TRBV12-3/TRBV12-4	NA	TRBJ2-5	CASSLEDTAGETQYF	TGTGCCAGCAGTTTAGAGGACACAGCAGGGGAGACCCAGTACTTC
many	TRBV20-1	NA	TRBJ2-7	CSASATSFEQYF	TGCAGTGCTAGCGCGACTAGTTTCGAGCAGTACTTC
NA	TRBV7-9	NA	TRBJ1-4	CASSLPFEKLFF	TGTGCCAGCAGCTTGCCGTTTGAAAAACTGTTTTTT
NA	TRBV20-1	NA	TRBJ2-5	CSAWYGAGQTQYF	TGCAGTGCCTGGTATGGGGCAGGGCAGACCCAGTACTTC